This TCR beta chain was sequenced for a study of technical replicates of blood from a few donors. CDR3 size: 13 residues. Trimming cost V 5 bases and J 3 bases, with 10 bases left between them. Germline V gene data show CDR1 as SGHTA and CDR2 as FQGTGA. Here immunoSEQ multiplex PCR was the method, and the copy in TCRdb shows in-frame clones only, minus some. Among under 35,000 clones listed, more than 90% were seen once. The material sequenced was PBMCs. The V gene is TRBV7-3, the J gene TRBJ2-5; D gene unclear. The source of this sequence is a human donor in good health. Some clones in this sample may be carry-over from other donors' samples. The CDR3 spells CASSHYPKETQYF. CDR3 DNA sequence: TGTGCCAGCAGCCACTATCCCAAAGAGACCCAGTACTTC.